These 19 T cell receptor beta chains came from one sample sequenced in a study of vaccination effects on CD4 cells after COVID-19. Expansion of antigen-specific CD4+ T cells with viral peptide pools was carried out by the ViraFEST assay before sequencing. Having been cultured for approximately ten days, the cells underwent CD4+ T cell isolation. PCR showed that the person got SARS-CoV-2 infection at some point between March and December 2020. The data were produced by immunoSEQ multiplex PCR, yet TCRdb's version contains in-frame clones alone and is incomplete. The table includes 20,000 to 25,000 clones, more than 70% detected once. Antigens for these TCRs are unknown. Sequences were derived from CD4+ T cells from PBMCs cultured with a peptide pool, sampled before COVID-19 vaccination. Receptors were obtained from a human donor who had a prior SARS-CoV-2 infection.

The rearrangement uses TRBV18 and TRBJ2-1, with 12 bases lining up with TRBD2. Germline V gene sequence: CDR1 KGHSH, CDR2 LQKENI. The V segment lost 3 bases and the J segment 8 bases; nucleotides outside the gene matches: 8. CDR3 length: 16 amino acids. CDR3 protein: CASSPSLAGGRDEQFF. In nucleotides, the CDR3 is TGTGCCAGCTCACCCTCCCTAGCGGGAGGGCGGGATGAGCAGTTCTTC. The whole variable domain, remainder taken from reference TRBV18 and TRBJ2-1, is NAGVMQNPRHLVRRRGQEARLRCSPMKGHSHVYWYRQLPEEGLKFMVYLQKENIIDESGMPKERFSAEFPKEGPSILRIQQVVRGDSAAYFCASSPSLAGGRDEQFFGPGTRLTVL.

V and J are TRBV25-1 and TRBJ2-5; TRBD2 matches at 8 bases. After removal of 3 bases from V and 5 bases from J, the junction contained 8 bases not matched to a gene. The CDR3 is 15 residues long. Looked up from germline, CDR1 is MGHDK and CDR2 is SYGVNS. CDR3: CASSEPGGPGETQYF. The CDR3, as DNA: TGTGCCAGCAGTGAGCCGGGAGGGCCAGGGGAGACCCAGTACTTC. Filled out from reference TRBV25-1 and TRBJ2-5, the complete variable domain reads EADIYQTPRYLVIGTGKKITLECSQTMGHDKMYWYQQDPGMELHLIHYSYGVNSTEKGDLSSESTVSRIRTEHFPLTLESARPSHTSQYLCASSEPGGPGETQYFGPGTRLLVL.

This clone was seen more than once but under ten times. The J gene is TRBJ2-7, the V gene TRBV7-9; D possibly uses TRBD1 or TRBD2 (6 bases each). Trimming took 11 bases from V and 9 from J, leaving 11 bases between them. Germline V gene sequence: CDR1 SEHNR, CDR2 FQNEAQ (reference sequence). The CDR3 consists of 9 residues. CDR3 DNA: TGTGCCGTCGGGGGCGTGCAGTACTTC. Translated: CAVGGVQYF.

The chain employs TRBV7-2 and TRBJ2-1; 15 bases line up with TRBD2. Looked up from germline, CDR1 is SGHTA and CDR2 is FQGNSA. This CDR3 spans 18 amino acids. V shed 2 bases and J 7 bases; nucleotides not matched to a gene: 9. CDR3 in DNA: TGTGCCAGCAGCTTACCCGGACTAGCGGGAGGGCCTCTGAATGAGCAGTTCTTC. Translated: CASSLPGLAGGPLNEQFF.

The rearrangement joins TRBV7-9 to TRBJ2-5; no clear D gene. Germline values: CDR1 SEHNR, CDR2 FQNEAQ (reference sequence). V shed 5 bases and J shed 2 bases, with 18 bases lying between them. The CDR3 extends over 16 amino acids. The CDR3 DNA sequence: TGTGCCAGCAGCCCCCCGGCAGGTCTACTACAAGAGACCCAGTACTTC. It codes for CASSPPAGLLQETQYF. Full variable domain (rest looked up from reference TRBV7-9 and TRBJ2-5): DTGVSQNPRHKITKRGQNVTFRCDPISEHNRLYWYRQTLGQGPEFLTYFQNEAQLEKSRLLSDRFSAERPKGSFSTLEIQRTEQGDSAMYLCASSPPAGLLQETQYFGPGTRLLVL.

The chain links TRBV5-6 to TRBJ1-2; 9 bases are shared with TRBD1. The CDR3 loop spans 14 amino acids. The germline V gene has CDR1 SGHDT and CDR2 YYEEEE. V shed 4 bases, J shed 4 bases, and the junction held 5 bases outside the gene matches. For the CDR3, the DNA is TGTGCCAGCAGCACCGGGACAGGGACCTATGGCTACACCTTC. Translating it yields CASSTGTGTYGYTF.

This rearrangement joins TRBV28 to TRBJ2-7, with D perhaps matching TRBD2 (5 bases). Trimming stripped 6 bases from V and 3 bases from J, with 21 bases between. CDR3 length equals 16 residues. Germline V gene lookup returns CDR1 MDHEN and CDR2 SYDVKM. CDR3 DNA sequence: TGTGCCAGCAGGCCGGCGTTCCACGACGGAGGCTACGAGCAGTACTTC. It encodes CASRPAFHDGGYEQYF.

The V call is TRBV7-9, the J call TRBJ2-5; D call uncertain. Germline V lookup: CDR1 SEHNR, CDR2 FQNEAQ (reference sequence). This CDR3 is 15 amino acids long. Trimming took 7 bases from V and 3 from J, leaving 18 bases between them. The CDR3 sequence: CASTPPWPAKETQYF. CDR3 nucleotides: TGTGCCAGCACCCCTCCCTGGCCGGCAAAAGAGACCCAGTACTTC.

CDR3 nucleotide sequence: TGTGCCAGCAGCTTAAGCGTAGCGGGGGACTACGAGCAGTACTTC. This translates into CASSLSVAGDYEQYF. This sequence joins TRBV7-3 and TRBJ2-7, with 9 bases lining up with TRBD2. The CDR3 runs 15 residues. From germline, CDR1 is SGHTA and CDR2 FQGTGA. J lost 3 bases, V lost 1 base, and 4 bases had no gene match.

The rearrangement joins TRBV5-6 to TRBJ1-4; D not resolved. Germline V gene lookup returns CDR1 SGHDT and CDR2 YYEEEE. CDR3 length: 14 amino acids. Trimming shortened V by 0 bases and J by 4 bases, and 7 bases separated the two germline ends. Here the CDR3 reads CASSLVSLNEKLFF. CDR3 sequence (DNA): TGTGCCAGCAGCTTGGTATCCCTTAATGAAAAACTGTTTTTT.

The V gene is TRBV19, the J gene TRBJ2-5; D may be TRBD2 (7 bases). Trimming took 3 bases from V and 4 from J, leaving 15 bases between them. This CDR3 comprises 15 residues. Germline V gene sequence: CDR1 LNHDA, CDR2 SQIVND (reference sequence). The CDR3 protein is CASSMGGPGGETQYF. DNA for the CDR3: TGTGCCAGTAGTATGGGGGGGCCGGGCGGAGAGACCCAGTACTTC.

The chain has TRBV5-5 and TRBJ2-7; 9 bases are a match to TRBD1. Germline loops: CDR1 SGHKS, CDR2 YYEKEE (reference sequence). The CDR3 consists of 18 residues. Losses at the gene ends were 2 bases for V and 0 bases for J; bases not matched to a gene: 12. In DNA form, the CDR3 reads TGTGCCAGCAGCTTCCATCCGGGACAGGGTATCGGCTCCTACGAGCAGTACTTC. Its protein product is CASSFHPGQGIGSYEQYF.

The rearrangement links TRBV15 to TRBJ2-1, with 8 bases lining up with TRBD2. The CDR3 runs 13 residues. With 1 base clipped from V and 14 bases from J, the junction kept 7 bases outside the gene matches. Germline CDR1 LNHNV, CDR2 YYDKDF (reference sequence). This chain's CDR3 is CATSRVQRENEFF. For the CDR3, the DNA is TGTGCCACCAGCAGAGTGCAGCGGGAGAACGAGTTCTTC.

V gene TRBV5-5 combines with J gene TRBJ1-6; perhaps TRBD1 as D (5 bases). Germline V CDR1 and CDR2: SGHKS, YYEKEE (reference sequence). There are 17 residues in the CDR3. V lost 1 base and J lost 7, with 18 bases in between. The CDR3, as DNA: TGTGCCAGCAGCTTGTTTTTCTGGGGGGTAGAAAATTCACCCCTCCACTTT. Translating it yields CASSLFFWGVENSPLHF.

This clone showed up just once. V usage is TRBV6-5 and J usage is TRBJ1-6; possibly TRBD1 for D (5 bases). This CDR3 region has 13 residues. The germline V gene has CDR1 MNHEY and CDR2 SVGAGI. The V end was cut by 0 bases, the J end by 9 bases, with 6 bases between. CDR3 loop: CASSYSGVSPLHF. The DNA of the CDR3 is TGTGCCAGCAGTTACTCGGGGGTTTCACCCCTCCACTTT.

CDR3: CASSRGTGTLVQYF. As DNA, the CDR3 is TGTGCCAGCAGCAGAGGGACAGGCACCTTGGTGCAGTACTTC. This chain uses TRBV11-2 with TRBJ2-7, with 8 bases matching TRBD1. This CDR3 contains 14 residues. V trimming: 5 bases; J trimming: 9 bases; junction bases outside the gene matches: 12. Per germline, CDR1 SGHAT and CDR2 FQNNGV.

The rearrangement uses TRBV7-9 and TRBJ2-2, with D possibly being TRBD1 (5 bases). The V gene lost 3 bases and the J gene lost 5 bases, with 13 bases spanning the gap. This CDR3 spans 15 amino acids. Germline-derived CDR1 and CDR2 are SEHNR and FQNEAQ (reference sequence). The CDR3 DNA reads as TGTGCCAGCAGCTTTAGGCAGGGAAGGACCGGGGAGCTGTTTTTT. Translating it yields CASSFRQGRTGELFF.

This clone has just one count. J is TRBJ2-6 and V is TRBV5-1; D may be TRBD1 (6 bases). This CDR3 is 16 amino acids long. Germline values: CDR1 SGHRS, CDR2 YFSETQ. V was cut by 4 bases and J by 1 base, with 12 bases left in between. Written as DNA, the CDR3 is TGCGCCAGCAGCATAACAGGGAGTTCTGGGGCCAACGTCCTGACTTTC. It encodes CASSITGSSGANVLTF. The whole variable domain, remainder taken from reference TRBV5-1 and TRBJ2-6, is KAGVTQTPRYLIKTRGQQVTLSCSPISGHRSVSWYQQTPGQGLQFLFEYFSETQRNKGNFPGRFSGRQFSNSRSEMNVSTLELGDSALYLCASSITGSSGANVLTFGAGSRLTVL.

The CDR3 region is CASRLGEQFF. For the CDR3, the DNA is TGTGCCAGCCGTCTAGGTGAGCAGTTCTTC. V gene TRBV2 combines with J gene TRBJ2-1; no definite D call. Trimming took off 8 bases at V and 9 bases at J, with 8 bases between the two ends. This CDR3 contains 10 residues. The germline gives CDR1 SNHLY, CDR2 FYNNEI. The complete variable domain, with remaining parts taken from reference TRBV2 and TRBJ2-1, reads EPEVTQTPSHQVTQMGQEVILRCVPISNHLYFYWYRQILGQKVEFLVSFYNNEISEKSEIFDDQFSVERPDGSNFTLKIRSTKLEDSAMYFCASRLGEQFFGPGTRLTVL.